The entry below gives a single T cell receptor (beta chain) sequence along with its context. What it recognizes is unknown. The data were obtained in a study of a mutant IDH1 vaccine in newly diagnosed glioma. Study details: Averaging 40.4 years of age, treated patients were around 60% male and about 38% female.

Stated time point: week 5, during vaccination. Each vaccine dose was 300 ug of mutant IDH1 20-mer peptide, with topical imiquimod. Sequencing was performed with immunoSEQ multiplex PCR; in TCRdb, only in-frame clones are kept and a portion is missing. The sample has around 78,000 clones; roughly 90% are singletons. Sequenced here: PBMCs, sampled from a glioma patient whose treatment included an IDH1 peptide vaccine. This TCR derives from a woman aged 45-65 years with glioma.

The CDR3 sequence is CATSTLDRGRVNTEAFF. The CDR3 DNA reads as TGTGCCACCAGCACGCTGGACAGGGGGCGCGTGAACACTGAAGCTTTCTTT. V is TRBV15 and J is TRBJ1-1, with TRBD1 matching over 11 bases. Per the germline V gene, CDR1 is LNHNV and CDR2 is YYDKDF (reference sequence). Trimming cost V 4 bases and J 0 bases; bases outside gene matches: 7. The CDR3 is 17 residues long. The variable domain in full, with the rest retrieved from reference TRBV15 and TRBJ1-1, is DAMVIQNPRYQVTQFGKPVTLSCSQTLNHNVMYWYQQKSSQAPKLLFHYYDKDFNNEADTPDNFQSRRPNTSFCFLDIRSPGLGDTAMYLCATSTLDRGRVNTEAFFGQGTRLTVV.